The 25 T cell receptor beta chains presented below share a single source sample, sequenced in a study of blood T cell repertoires in COVID-19. This table comes from immunoSEQ multiplex PCR, and its TCRdb copy is limited to in-frame clones, with some not included. Of 180,000 or so clones in the sample, approximately 78% were seen once. The sequenced sample consisted of peripheral blood. These receptors were taken from a woman older than 75 with COVID-19, enrolled during active disease.

The chain employs TRBV7-6 and TRBJ2-3; tentatively, D is TRBD2 (5 bases). Germline CDR1 SGHVS, CDR2 FNYEAQ. The CDR3 is 13 residues long. V was pared by 1 base and J by 11 bases, with 13 bases between. CDR3 loop: CASSLGGRGVQYF. CDR3 in DNA: TGTGCCAGCAGCTTAGGAGGGAGAGGAGTGCAGTATTTT.

This rearrangement joins TRBV5-1 to TRBJ2-1, with D possibly TRBD2 on 5 matching bases. This CDR3 is 17 amino acids long. V gave up 3 bases and J gave up 4 bases, with 20 bases separating them. Germline V gives CDR1 SGHRS, CDR2 YFSETQ. DNA of the CDR3: TGCGCCAGCAGCTGGGCCCCCGGCGGGCCCCAATACAATGAGCAGTTCTTC. It translates to CASSWAPGGPQYNEQFF.

The V gene is TRBV7-2, the J gene TRBJ2-5, with TRBD2 as a possible D gene (6 bases). Trimming stripped 4 bases from V and 2 bases from J, with 14 bases between. The CDR3 totals 15 residues. Germline assignment: CDR1 SGHTA and CDR2 FQGNSA. The CDR3 loop is CASSSSTSRQETQYF. The CDR3 region has the DNA TGTGCCAGCAGCTCCTCGACTAGTCGACAAGAGACCCAGTACTTC.

V and J are TRBV27 and TRBJ2-3; 8 bases line up with TRBD1. V shed 6 bases and J 4 bases; nucleotides not matched to a gene: 9. This CDR3 has 15 residues. In germline, CDR1 is MNHEY, CDR2 SMNVEV (reference sequence). CDR3 sequence reads: CASSPGQGVADTQYF. The CDR3 nucleotides are TGTGCCAGCAGCCCCGGACAGGGAGTGGCAGATACGCAGTATTTT.

V is TRBV5-1 and J is TRBJ2-7, with 7 bases aligning to TRBD1. Trimming removed 5 bases from V and 2 bases from J; junction bases left unmatched: 10. The CDR3 sequence is 15 residues long. The germline V gene encodes CDR1 SGHRS and CDR2 YFSETQ. CDR3 amino acids: CASSPETGTTYEQYF. As DNA, the CDR3 is TGCGCCAGCAGTCCCGAGACAGGGACCACCTACGAGCAGTACTTC. Filled out from reference TRBV5-1 and TRBJ2-7, the complete variable domain reads KAGVTQTPRYLIKTRGQQVTLSCSPISGHRSVSWYQQTPGQGLQFLFEYFSETQRNKGNFPGRFSGRQFSNSRSEMNVSTLELGDSALYLCASSPETGTTYEQYFGPGTRLTVT.

The chain is built from TRBV7-8 and TRBJ1-4, with a tentative D call TRBD1 (6 bases). Germline CDR1 reads SGHVS; CDR2 reads FQNEAQ. V gave up 3 bases and J gave up 1 base, with 21 bases separating them. This CDR3 has 19 residues. The CDR3 DNA reads TGTGCCAGCAGCTTCCACAGGGTTGTCCAGTCTGAAACTAATGAAAAACTGTTTTTT. Its translation: CASSFHRVVQSETNEKLFF.

This clone was counted between two and nine times. The V gene is TRBV7-8, the J gene TRBJ2-1; the match to TRBD2 covers 9 bases. The V gene end was trimmed by 5 bases and the J gene end by 9 bases; junction bases not matched to a gene: 14. CDR3 length: 16 amino acids. Germline CDR1 reads SGHVS; CDR2 reads FQNEAQ. As DNA, the CDR3 is TGTGCCAGCAGCGCGGGGGGGGCTAGCTGGGGTGGTGAGCAGTTCTTC. Encoded protein: CASSAGGASWGGEQFF.

The gene calls are TRBV23-1 and TRBJ2-7, with 7 bases lining up with TRBD1. TRBV23-1 has ORF status, its function being uncertain. The junction had 16 bases not matched to a gene; V was cut back by 3 bases and J by 5 bases. The CDR3 extends over 17 amino acids. For the CDR3, the DNA is TGCGCCAGCAGTCAGACCCTGACAAGACAGGGTATCAACGAGCAGTACTTC. Protein product: CASSQTLTRQGINEQYF.

V usage is TRBV9 and J usage is TRBJ2-1, with 8 bases lining up with TRBD2. The CDR3 has 16 amino acids. After removal of 2 bases from V and 3 bases from J, the junction contained 7 bases not matched to a gene. Germline V gene lookup returns CDR1 SGDLS and CDR2 YYNGEE. Here the CDR3 reads CASSVAAGGGYNEQFF. CDR3 nucleotides: TGTGCCAGCAGCGTTGCGGCGGGGGGAGGCTACAATGAGCAGTTCTTC.

J is TRBJ2-1 and V is TRBV7-8; TRBD1 might be the D (6 bases). CDR1 is SGHVS, CDR2 FQNEAQ, per germline. V lost 4 bases to trimming and J lost 0 bases, with 10 bases between them. This CDR3 comprises 15 residues. CDR3 in DNA: TGTGCCAGCAGCTCCCGGGACAACTCCTACAATGAGCAGTTCTTC. Translation: CASSSRDNSYNEQFF. The full variable domain, with the rest looked up from reference TRBV7-8 and TRBJ2-1, is GAGVSQSPRYKVAKRGQDVALRCDPISGHVSLFWYQQALGQGPEFLTYFQNEAQLDKSGLPSDRFFAERPEGSVSTLKIQRTQQEDSAVYLCASSSRDNSYNEQFFGPGTRLTVL.

The CDR3 reads CASSYGGSYNEQFF. CDR3 nucleotide sequence: TGTGCCAGCAGTTACGGGGGGAGTTACAATGAGCAGTTCTTC. J is TRBJ2-1 and V is TRBV6-6, with a possible D match to TRBD2 (6 bases). V lost 2 bases to trimming and J lost 4 bases, with 9 bases between them. This CDR3 region has 14 residues. CDR1 is MNHNY and CDR2 is SVGAGI in the germline V gene (reference sequence).

This chain uses TRBV10-3 with TRBJ1-4; 7 nucleotides align to TRBD1. This CDR3 spans 15 amino acids. The ends lost 0 bases at V and 6 bases at J; junction bases unmatched: 4. Germline V gene sequence: CDR1 ENHRY, CDR2 SYGVKD. CDR3 nucleotide sequence: TGTGCCATCAGTGAGTCAGAGGGGACAGATGAAAAACTGTTTTTT. Translating gives CAISESEGTDEKLFF.

V is TRBV5-1 and J is TRBJ2-2; D possibly corresponds to TRBD2 (6 bases). The ends were cut back, 3 bases at V and 1 base at J, with 13 bases in the middle. CDR1 and CDR2 from the germline V gene are SGHRS and YFSETQ. This CDR3 has 16 residues. CDR3 sequence (DNA): TGCGCCAGCAGCTCCTTGGAGGGCTGGAACACCGGGGAGCTGTTTTTT. Protein: CASSSLEGWNTGELFF.

V gene TRBV5-1 combines with J gene TRBJ1-1; TRBD1 aligns across 9 bases. Germline trimming cut 3 bases from V and 3 bases from J; bases unmatched to any gene: 3. From germline, CDR1 is SGHRS and CDR2 YFSETQ. The CDR3 runs 14 residues. The CDR3 protein is CASSYRDRDTEAFF. The CDR3 DNA sequence: TGCGCCAGCAGCTACCGGGACAGGGACACTGAAGCTTTCTTT.

The CDR3 loop reads CASSPRQLTYEQYF. As DNA, the CDR3 is TGTGCCAGCAGCCCCCGACAATTGACCTACGAGCAGTACTTC. This sequence joins TRBV9 and TRBJ2-7, with D uncertain. The CDR3 totals 14 residues. Germline lookup yields CDR1 SGDLS and CDR2 YYNGEE. Trimming left V 4 bases short and J 2 bases short, with 13 bases between.

V and J are TRBV5-1 and TRBJ2-7; D remains unclear. The CDR3 consists of 14 residues. Deletions cut 0 bases from V and 1 base from J, with 8 bases between. Germline loops: CDR1 SGHRS, CDR2 YFSETQ. CDR3 sequence reads: CASSLATASYEQYF. The CDR3, as DNA: TGCGCCAGCAGCTTGGCAACAGCTTCCTACGAGCAGTACTTC.

The chain carries TRBV11-2 and TRBJ2-7; D perhaps matches TRBD2 (5 bases). CDR1 and CDR2 from the germline V gene are SGHAT and FQNNGV. The V end lost 1 base, the J end lost 0 bases, and 13 bases lay between the germline ends. The CDR3 runs to 16 residues. CDR3 region: CASSLVYGVSSYEQYF. The CDR3 region has the DNA TGTGCCAGCAGCTTAGTATACGGGGTATCCTCCTACGAGCAGTACTTC.

The rearrangement links TRBV6-5 to TRBJ1-2; a possible D gene is TRBD1 (5 bases). Germline V gene lookup returns CDR1 MNHEY and CDR2 SVGAGI. Trimming shortened V by 5 bases and J by 4 bases, and 11 bases separated the two germline ends. This CDR3 region has 13 residues. CDR3 sequence (DNA): TGTGCCAGCAGTAAGGGACTGAGCTATGGCTACACCTTC. It encodes CASSKGLSYGYTF.

The gene calls are TRBV11-2 and TRBJ2-2; 11 bases are a match to TRBD1. The germline CDR1 and CDR2 sequences are SGHAT and FQNNGV. The V gene end was trimmed by 5 bases and the J gene end by 5 bases; junction bases not matched to a gene: 4. The CDR3 has 15 residues. CDR3 region: CASSRTGGRTGELFF. Here the CDR3 DNA reads TGTGCCAGCAGCCGGACAGGGGGCAGGACCGGGGAGCTGTTTTTT.

This chain connects TRBV5-4 to TRBJ1-3; TRBD1 matches 7 bases. V was pared by 4 bases and J by 4 bases, with 8 bases of the junction left unmatched. Germline CDR1 reads SGHNT; CDR2 reads YYREEE (reference sequence). The CDR3 loop spans 15 amino acids. The CDR3 loop is CASSRNTGAGNTIYF. CDR3 sequence (DNA): TGTGCCAGCAGCCGGAACACAGGGGCCGGAAACACCATATATTTT. The full variable domain, completed using reference TRBV5-4 and TRBJ1-3, is ETGVTQSPTHLIKTRGQQVTLRCSSQSGHNTVSWYQQALGQGPQFIFQYYREEENGRGNFPPRFSGLQFPNYSSELNVNALELDDSALYLCASSRNTGAGNTIYFGEGSWLTVV.

The rearrangement joins TRBV4-2 to TRBJ2-1; D may be TRBD2 (5 bases). CDR1 is LGHNA, CDR2 YNFKEQ, per germline. The length of the CDR3 is 14 residues. Trimming took off 1 base at V and 10 bases at J, with 14 bases between the two ends. CDR3 residues: CASSQGLERGEQFF. The CDR3 DNA reads as TGTGCCAGCAGCCAAGGTTTGGAGCGCGGGGAGCAGTTCTTC.

This sequence joins TRBV27 and TRBJ2-7, with a possible D match to TRBD1 (6 bases). Germline V gene lookup returns CDR1 MNHEY and CDR2 SMNVEV (reference sequence). V was cut by 6 bases and J by 0 bases, with 12 bases left in between. There are 14 residues in the CDR3. The CDR3 DNA reads TGTGCCAGCAGCCCCCGGGACACCTCCTACGAGCAGTACTTC. Translated, it gives CASSPRDTSYEQYF.

The gene calls are TRBV18 and TRBJ2-7; 9 bases align to TRBD1. V was clipped by 4 bases and J by 7 bases; unmatched bases: 8. The CDR3 extends over 14 amino acids. Germline CDR1 KGHSH, CDR2 LQKENI. CDR3 residues: CASSLEQGAAEQYF. The CDR3 coding sequence is TGTGCCAGCTCACTGGAACAGGGGGCGGCTGAGCAGTACTTC.

This chain joins TRBV7-2 and TRBJ2-3; 7 bases map to TRBD2. This CDR3 comprises 17 residues. Unmatched junction bases numbered 8, after V lost 2 bases and J lost 0 bases. Germline CDR1 SGHTA, CDR2 FQGNSA. In nucleotides, the CDR3 is TGTGCCAGCAGCTTACTATGGGGGGGTGCTAGCACAGATACGCAGTATTTT. The encoded protein is CASSLLWGGASTDTQYF. Full variable domain (outside the CDR3, taken from reference TRBV7-2 and TRBJ2-3): GAGVSQSPSNKVTEKGKDVELRCDPISGHTALYWYRQSLGQGLEFLIYFQGNSAPDKSGLPSDRFSAERTGGSVSTLTIQRTQQEDSAVYLCASSLLWGGASTDTQYFGPGTRLTVL.

V and J are TRBV5-6 and TRBJ1-1; D uncertain. Trimming took 2 bases from V and 6 from J, leaving 8 bases between them. The CDR3 length is 12 residues. Germline loops: CDR1 SGHDT, CDR2 YYEEEE. The CDR3 DNA sequence: TGTGCCAGCAGCTTCGCGAGGGCTGAAGCTTTCTTT. Encoded protein: CASSFARAEAFF.